This T cell receptor (beta chain) was documented in a study of T cells in Graves' hyperthyroidism and ophthalmopathy. Looked up from germline, CDR1 is MGHDK and CDR2 is SYGVNS. The CDR3 runs 13 residues. Deletions cut 6 bases from V and 7 bases from J, with 15 bases between. As concerns this clonotype: Its antigen is as yet unknown.

Diagnosing involved the use of clinical symptoms, serum thyroxine and TRAb, thyroid ultrasound and orbital computed tomography. TCR beta CDR3 region amplification was performed from RNA transcripts. An initial round of RT-PCR targeting the TCR CDR3 relied on the HTBI primer set. One entry per CDR3 protein results from TCRdb running MiXCR on the multiplex PCR reads. The data contain about 660,000 distinct CDR3 sequences, approximately 42% of them singletons. Study results and limitations: Ophthalmopathy was separated from stable hyperthyroidism by a 13 V-J model. Peripheral blood also featured most of the thyroid clonotypes expanded above 0.001. The model's output predicted ophthalmopathy at a median of 6.5 months prior to onset.

The sequence came from an adult man with Graves' disease, either hyperthyroidism or ophthalmopathy (not recorded which). The V gene is TRBV25-1, the J gene TRBJ1-2; TRBD1 is a possible D gene (5 bases). The sequenced material came from peripheral blood or thyroid tissue (not recorded which). This chain's CDR3 is CASSPPGGRGYTF. CDR3 DNA: TGTGCCAGCAGCCCTCCTGGGGGTCGTGGCTACACCTTC.